This T cell receptor beta chain is from a study of cytomegalovirus exposure and HLA in healthy donors. Note on this clone: What it binds is unknown.

The CDR3 runs 14 residues. Germline CDR1 SGHVS, CDR2 FQNEAQ. J was trimmed by 10 bases and V by 3 bases; bases with no gene match: 6. With 60 Vbeta and 13 Jbeta primers, the PCR was carried out. Produced via immunoSEQ multiplex PCR; TCRdb's table is partial and in-frame only. Altogether some 100,000 clones are present, around 79% being singletons, with the ten largest covering roughly 13%. This cohort consisted of healthy bone marrow donors. Whole-study findings and limits: A later analysis, which compared TCR beta chains of equal frequency, found the HLA-associated ones more clonally expanded.

The sequencing input was PBMCs. The TCR sequence derives from a male donor in good health and CMV-seropositive. The genes are TRBV7-8 and TRBJ1-6, with TRBD1 matching over 7 bases. The CDR3 nucleotides read TGTGCCAGCAGCTTTGGACAGGAGTGGTCACCCCTCCACTTT. Translation: CASSFGQEWSPLHF.